The text below deals with one T cell receptor (beta chain). This sample is part of a study of blood T cell repertoires in COVID-19. Study at large: The origin of the acute and convalescent COVID-19 samples was the United States, Italy and Spain. Sample material is recorded as cDNA or gDNA derived from T cells, B-cell-depleted T cells, or PBMCs.

Original processing notes: Nucleated cell counts were estimated from reference gene primer amplification. Assay used: immunoSEQ multiplex PCR; TCRdb lists only in-frame clones, some missing. V and J calls and clone size follow that table, whereas D and trimming were derived from the DNA. The sample consists of 95,000 to 120,000 clones, around 83% of them appearing once. This CDR3 has 12 amino acids. Deletions cut 1 base from V and 7 bases from J, with 5 bases between. The germline gives CDR1 SGHTA, CDR2 FQGNSA. Sequencing was carried out using peripheral blood. This TCR derives from a woman between 65 and 79 years old with acute or convalescent COVID-19. The chain couples TRBV7-2 to TRBJ1-5; D is undetermined. CDR3 loop: CASSLGQQPQHF. CDR3 sequence (DNA): TGTGCCAGCAGCTTAGGCCAGCAGCCCCAGCATTTT.